This T cell receptor beta chain was sequenced in a study of blood T cell repertoires in COVID-19. Turning to the study itself: Italy, Spain and the United States were the sources of the convalescent and acute COVID-19 samples. T cells, B-cell-depleted T cells, or PBMCs supplied cDNA or gDNA.

This CDR3 region has 15 residues. The V end was cut by 6 bases, the J end by 3 bases, with 18 bases between. Germline CDR1 is SEHNR and CDR2 is FQNEAQ (reference sequence). As originally analysed: Amplification of reference gene primers was used by the study to estimate nucleated cell counts. Sequencing used immunoSEQ multiplex PCR; TCRdb keeps in-frame clones, though not all of them. V and J calls and clone size are copied from that table; D and trimming were computed from the DNA. The table shows approximately 300,000 clones, with roughly 88% occurring only once. The source is a woman in her forties or fifties with acute or convalescent COVID-19. The sequenced sample was peripheral blood. The rearrangement uses TRBV7-9 and TRBJ2-7, with D possibly TRBD1 on 7 matching bases. The CDR3 sequence: CASSSGGTADYEQYF. CDR3 nucleotide sequence: TGTGCCAGCAGTTCAGGCGGGACAGCCGACTACGAGCAGTACTTC.